This T cell receptor beta chain was sequenced for a study of CD4 T cells in relation to SARS-CoV-2 and coronaviruses (dated by TCRdb to the early 2020s). Regarding the research as a whole: In the ViraFEST assay, PBMCs were cultured with antigen for less than 11 days, after which TCR beta CDR3s were sequenced to identify clonal expansions specific to the antigen. An HIV-1 Nef peptide pool or a culture without peptide was used as the negative reference condition. Shared crossreactive spike epitopes were mapped to their HLA restriction using patient-derived lymphoblastoid cell lines. At the level of individual TCR clonotypes, the study measured memory CD4+ T cell crossreactivity between SARS-CoV-2 spike protein and common cold coronavirus spike proteins. The Adaptive Biotechnologies TCR-sequencing kit was used for samples from a few pre-COVID donors and for the naive versus memory experiments, whereas the other data were Illumina-based. Expansion assays from other donors in the study were sequenced with a different, Illumina-based TCR-beta assay. The research as a whole found: Because no donor provided both pre-pandemic and post-infection samples, tracing the source of pre-existing responses was limited. Memory CD4+ clonotypes crossrecognizing SARS-CoV-2 and at least one common cold coronavirus spike were found in roughly three fifths of donors. Significantly weaker SARS-CoV-2-driven expansion was shown by crossreactive clones than by monoreactive clones, consistent with antigenic imprinting. Since the crossreactivity analysis centred on spike protein, crossreactivity against other viral proteins was not assessed. The study was limited by small numbers of patients and tested TCRs.

The library relied on the immunoSEQ multiplex PCR assay. As for the authors' bioinformatics: During preprocessing, nonproductive sequences were discarded, as were any CDR3s that did not begin with C, did not end with F or W, or were shorter than 7 amino acids. Antigen-specific clonotypes were called with the MANAFEST web app, based on expansion relative to reference and other culture wells. A clone was considered positive if the clone showed significant expansion compared with the reference culture in 2 of 3 replicate wells at an FDR below 0.05. To be called positive, a clone also had to show significant expansion compared with every other tandem well and an odds ratio greater than 5. Pairwise Levenshtein distance, computed with the stringdist R package after three terminal residues were trimmed from each end, was used as the measure of CDR3 homology. TCRdb holds this immuneACCESS table with in-frame rearrangements only. Some clones are missing; in checked studies, unresolved V genes explain under half, and the rest has no known cause. V and J calls and clone size are copied from that table; D and trimming were computed from the DNA. For this sample the table gives about 21,000 clones, of which 60% to 85% were detected only once. The ten largest account for roughly a sixth of the sample.

Notes on this clone: The target of this receptor is not known. No per-base quality is available; no much larger clone lies one base away.

CD4+ T cells from unexposed donors were collected before the COVID-19 pandemic (2011-2018). The EasySep CD4+ T cell isolation kit was used to isolate CD4+ T cells once the cultures had run for about 10 days. As far as cell numbers permitted, CD4+ T cells from unexposed donors were tested for reactivity against SARS-CoV-2 S and N as well as four spike pools from common cold coronaviruses. PBMCs were cultured at some 2 million per well in IMDM supplemented with approximately 5% human AB serum and 8 to 10 IU/ml IL-2. Half of the culture medium was replaced with fresh IL-2-containing medium on days 3 and 7. Triplicate replicate wells were generally used for each peptide culture condition. Leukapheresis product for the unexposed donors was purchased commercially. Ficoll-Paque PLUS gradient centrifugation was used to isolate PBMCs from leukapheresis product or whole blood. PBMCs were either used fresh in the expansion assay or cryopreserved at -140 degrees C. The QIAamp Micro DNA Kit was used to extract genomic DNA from the CD4+ T cells.

The sample taken for sequencing was CD4+ T cells from PBMCs, cultured in vitro. The receptor was isolated from a human donor in good health.

The bases are TGTGCCAGCAGCCAGCCGGTGGCGGGAGGGGTATTGCGGTTCTTC. It translates to CASSQPVAGGVLRFF. In this chain, TRBV3-1 (or the pseudogene TRBV3-2) is recombined with TRBJ2-1; TRBD2 aligns with 9 central bases. Per the germline V gene (reference sequence), LGHDT is the CDR1 and YNNKEL is the CDR2. Compared with germline, V lacks 3 bases and J lacks 15 bases; bases without a gene match: 15. Reading from cysteine to phenylalanine, the CDR3 counts 15 amino acids. Here the CDR3 DNA is all that survives: 45 bases in frame from base 1.